This T cell receptor (beta chain) is from a study of blood T cell repertoires in COVID-19. Looking at the study overall: Sites across the United States, Italy and Spain contributed samples from acute and convalescent COVID-19. The cDNA or gDNA used as material had been derived from T cells, B-cell-depleted T cells, or PBMCs.

Trimming removed 8 bases from V and 6 bases from J; junction bases left unmatched: 11. Germline CDR1 MDHEN, CDR2 SYDVKM. This CDR3 spans 17 amino acids. Authors' methods: Estimation of nucleated cell counts relied on the amplification of reference gene primers. Sequenced by immunoSEQ multiplex PCR; TCRdb stores in-frame clones only, minus some. D and trimming were read from the DNA, whereas the V and J calls and clone size are those reported in that table. The repertoire consists of some 150,000 clones, with 65% to 90% occurring once and the leading ten covering roughly 9.8%. The chain couples TRBV28 to TRBJ2-2, with 14 positions matching TRBD2. The receptor was derived from a woman between 50 and 59 years old with acute or convalescent COVID-19. Sequencing was carried out using peripheral blood. The CDR3 DNA follows: TGTGCCAGCGCCCTTGGGACTAGCGGGAGTGTGGCCGGGGAGCTGTTTTTT. The encoded protein is CASALGTSGSVAGELFF.